The 28 T cell receptor beta chains listed next were all sequenced from one sample in a study of T cell responses to AZD1222 COVID-19 vaccine. Generated by immunoSEQ multiplex PCR, the TCRdb table keeps only in-frame clones and is missing some. The sample lists 200,000 or so clones; 80% to 95% were seen once. The specimen comprised peripheral blood, sampled 28 days after the second AZD1222 dose. Every receptor here comes from an adult who received the AZD1222 COVID-19 vaccine.

This clone was detected only a few times. The V call is TRBV3-1 (or the pseudogene TRBV3-2), the J call TRBJ1-3; unclear D gene. Germline-derived CDR1 and CDR2 are LGHDT and YNNKEL (reference sequence). The CDR3 runs 14 residues. Trimming stripped 0 bases from V and 6 bases from J, with 9 bases between. The CDR3 nucleotides are TGTGCCAGCAGCCAAGAGTCCCGTTCAAACACCATATATTTT. Translation: CASSQESRSNTIYF.

This chain connects TRBV28 to TRBJ1-3; D unclear. CDR3 size: 14 residues. The ends were cut back, 1 base at V and 2 bases at J, with 6 bases in the middle. Germline loops: CDR1 MDHEN, CDR2 SYDVKM. CDR3 residues: CASSLSIPGNTIYF. The CDR3 DNA reads as TGTGCCAGCAGTTTATCCATACCTGGAAACACCATATATTTT.

This clone was seen a single time. V gene TRBV19 combines with J gene TRBJ2-2, with D tentatively TRBD1 (7 bases). The germline V gene has CDR1 LNHDA and CDR2 SQIVND (reference sequence). Trimming stripped 7 bases from V and 4 bases from J, with 16 bases between. The CDR3 length is 15 residues. The CDR3 DNA reads TGTGCCAGTACCCCCCAGGGGGGAGTCACCGGGGAGCTGTTTTTT. Translating it yields CASTPQGGVTGELFF.

V is TRBV18 and J is TRBJ2-7, with a tentative D call TRBD1 (5 bases). CDR3 size: 14 residues. In germline, CDR1 is KGHSH, CDR2 LQKENI. The ends were cut back, 5 bases at V and 2 bases at J, with 13 bases in the middle. The CDR3: CASSKAAQAYEQYF. CDR3 DNA sequence: TGTGCCAGCTCAAAAGCAGCACAGGCCTACGAGCAGTACTTC.

The CDR3 loop is CASSSLTGGLTEAFF. For the CDR3, the DNA is TGTGCCAGCAGTTCTCTGACAGGGGGCCTCACTGAAGCTTTCTTT. This chain uses TRBV6-5 with TRBJ1-1, with 10 bases fitting TRBD1. V dropped 4 bases and J dropped 4; count of bases not matched to a gene: 6. From germline, CDR1 is MNHEY and CDR2 SVGAGI. The CDR3 runs to 15 residues.

The J gene is TRBJ2-2, the V gene TRBV5-1, with TRBD1 matching 8 bases. CDR3 length: 15 amino acids. V shed 4 bases, J shed 5 bases, and the junction held 7 bases outside the gene matches. CDR1 is SGHRS and CDR2 is YFSETQ in the germline V gene. The CDR3 nucleotides read TGCGCCAGCAGCGGGTCCAGGGGGCGAACCGGGGAGCTGTTTTTT. It encodes CASSGSRGRTGELFF. The full variable domain, completed using reference TRBV5-1 and TRBJ2-2, is KAGVTQTPRYLIKTRGQQVTLSCSPISGHRSVSWYQQTPGQGLQFLFEYFSETQRNKGNFPGRFSGRQFSNSRSEMNVSTLELGDSALYLCASSGSRGRTGELFFGEGSRLTVL.

The sample holds one count of this clone. The rearrangement links TRBV6-5 to TRBJ1-3; D is uncertain. The CDR3 runs to 13 residues. From germline, CDR1 is MNHEY and CDR2 SVGAGI. The V end lost 7 bases, the J end lost 3 bases, and 10 bases lay between the germline ends. In nucleotides, the CDR3 is TGTGCCAGCACTAGGGAAGATGGAAACACCATATATTTT. Protein sequence: CASTREDGNTIYF.

The chain joins TRBV7-9 to TRBJ1-2; D gene unclear. Trimming left V 1 base short and J 10 bases short, with 7 bases between. Germline CDR1 is SEHNR and CDR2 is FQNEAQ (reference sequence). This CDR3 has 11 residues. The CDR3 reads CASSLVDHYTF. In DNA, the CDR3 is TGTGCCAGCAGCTTAGTAGACCACTACACCTTC.

This chain connects TRBV7-8 to TRBJ1-1, with D unclear. The germline gives CDR1 SGHVS, CDR2 FQNEAQ. V lost 0 bases and J 3 bases, leaving 11 bases between the germline ends. There are 15 residues in the CDR3. In DNA form, the CDR3 reads TGTGCCAGCAGCTTAGCGAGTGGCGGACACACTGAAGCTTTCTTT. Translated: CASSLASGGHTEAFF.

V usage is TRBV3-1 (or the pseudogene TRBV3-2) and J usage is TRBJ2-3, with 8 bases fitting TRBD2. V dropped 4 bases and J dropped 8; count of bases not matched to a gene: 11. The CDR3 sequence is 15 residues long. Germline loops: CDR1 LGHDT, CDR2 YNNKEL (reference sequence). The CDR3 region is CASSPGAGVDGTQYF. CDR3 DNA sequence: TGTGCCAGCAGCCCTGGAGCGGGGGTGGATGGTACGCAGTATTTT.

The chain couples TRBV7-6 to TRBJ1-3; 7 bases fit TRBD1. Germline CDR1 and CDR2: SGHVS and FNYEAQ. This CDR3 region has 16 residues. The V segment lost 4 bases and the J segment 0 bases; nucleotides outside the gene matches: 6. CDR3 residues: CASSSAGGSSGNTIYF. In nucleotides, the CDR3 is TGTGCCAGCAGCTCAGCAGGGGGTAGCTCTGGAAACACCATATATTTT.

The chain combines TRBV2 with TRBJ2-1, with TRBD2 as a possible D gene (5 bases). V lost 4 bases, J lost 4 bases, and 14 bases lay in between. The CDR3 length is 15 residues. Germline CDR1 and CDR2: SNHLY and FYNNEI. The CDR3 DNA reads as TGTGCCAGCAGTGTTTCCGGGGTTAAGTACAATGAGCAGTTCTTC. The encoded protein is CASSVSGVKYNEQFF.

This clone was observed a single time. This chain joins TRBV12-2 and TRBJ2-2; the tabulated D call, TRBD2, remains unverified against the DNA. TRBV12-2 corresponds to a pseudogene. The CDR3 covers 13 residues. CDR3 sequence: CASRLLSTGELFF. Here the CDR3 DNA reads TGTGCAAGTCGCCTCCTTTCGACCGGGGAGCTGTTTTTT.

The V call is TRBV5-8, the J call TRBJ2-3; 11 nucleotides line up with TRBD1. The CDR3 runs to 14 residues. With 6 bases clipped from V and 6 bases from J, the junction kept 6 bases outside the gene matches. The germline V gene has CDR1 SGHTS and CDR2 YDEGEE. The CDR3 reads CASTWDRGRDTQYF. The CDR3 DNA reads as TGTGCCAGCACCTGGGACAGGGGGAGGGATACGCAGTATTTT.

The V and J genes are TRBV5-4 and TRBJ2-1, with D perhaps assigned TRBD1 or TRBD2 (7 bases each). CDR1 is SGHNT and CDR2 is YYREEE in the germline V gene (reference sequence). Trimming stripped 5 bases from V and 7 bases from J, with 19 bases between. The length of the CDR3 is 15 residues. This CDR3 reads CASSSTGTAGNEQFF. The CDR3 coding sequence is TGTGCCAGCAGTTCGACCGGGACAGCGGGGAATGAGCAGTTCTTC.

J is TRBJ1-5 and V is TRBV2; perhaps TRBD1 as D (5 bases). V was shortened by 10 bases and J by 5 bases, with 9 bases between the two germline ends. In germline, CDR1 is SNHLY, CDR2 FYNNEI. The CDR3 runs 11 residues. This chain's CDR3 is CATGAYQPQHF. Written as DNA, the CDR3 is TGTGCCACCGGGGCCTATCAGCCCCAGCATTTT.

The V call is TRBV3-1 (or the pseudogene TRBV3-2), the J call TRBJ2-7; D is tentatively TRBD1 or TRBD2 (5 bases each). The germline CDR1 and CDR2 sequences are LGHDT and YNNKEL (reference sequence). This CDR3 is built from 14 residues. V was trimmed by 3 bases and J by 3 bases, leaving 12 bases between them. CDR3 residues: CASSHTGQGYEQYF. The CDR3 DNA sequence: TGTGCCAGCAGCCATACGGGGCAGGGCTACGAGCAGTACTTC.

V gene TRBV6-4 combines with J gene TRBJ1-6; D is undetermined. The length of the CDR3 is 15 residues. Germline V gene sequence: CDR1 MRHNA, CDR2 SNTAGT. V shed 6 bases and J shed 1 base, with 10 bases lying between them. The CDR3, as DNA: TGTGCCAGCAGCCTTATTGGGTCCTATAATTCACCCCTCCACTTT. Translation gives CASSLIGSYNSPLHF.

The V and J genes are TRBV30 and TRBJ2-1, with D hard to call. V shed 0 bases and J shed 10 bases, with 4 bases lying between them. The CDR3 length is 10 residues. Germline V gives CDR1 GTSNPN, CDR2 SVGIG (reference sequence). CDR3 in DNA: TGTGCCTGGAGTGTAAAGGAGCAGTTCTTC. Translation gives CAWSVKEQFF.

The count of this clone is one. V and J are TRBV5-1 and TRBJ2-2; D assignment may be TRBD1 or TRBD2 (5 bases each). The V end lost 5 bases, the J end lost 2 bases, and 7 bases lay between the germline ends. The CDR3 loop spans 13 amino acids. Germline V gene data show CDR1 as SGHRS and CDR2 as YFSETQ. The CDR3 nucleotides are TGCGCCAGCAGGAGGGGAAACACCGGGGAGCTGTTTTTT. Residues: CASRRGNTGELFF.

This clone has a single count. The genes are TRBV6-5 and TRBJ1-2, with 9 positions matching TRBD1. The CDR3 runs to 15 residues. V dropped 5 bases and J dropped 0; count of bases not matched to a gene: 4. Germline V gene sequence: CDR1 MNHEY, CDR2 SVGAGI. The CDR3 region is CASSPGTGPNYGYTF. The CDR3 DNA reads TGTGCCAGCAGTCCCGGGACAGGGCCTAACTATGGCTACACCTTC.

V and J are TRBV9 and TRBJ2-5, with 8 bases lining up with TRBD1. This CDR3 region has 15 residues. Germline-derived CDR1 and CDR2 are SGDLS and YYNGEE. The junction had 3 bases not matched to a gene; V was cut back by 2 bases and J by 0 bases. CDR3 nucleotide sequence: TGTGCCAGCAGCGTGAGGACAGGGAACCAAGAGACCCAGTACTTC. This gives the protein CASSVRTGNQETQYF. The whole variable domain, remainder taken from reference TRBV9 and TRBJ2-5, is DSGVTQTPKHLITATGQRVTLRCSPRSGDLSVYWYQQSLDQGLQFLIQYYNGEERAKGNILERFSAQQFPDLHSELNLSSLELGDSALYFCASSVRTGNQETQYFGPGTRLLVL.

V usage is TRBV19 and J usage is TRBJ1-2, with a tentative D call TRBD1 (5 bases). The CDR3 has 15 residues. Germline loops: CDR1 LNHDA, CDR2 SQIVND (reference sequence). Trimming cost V 9 bases and J 6 bases, with 23 bases left between them. CDR3 amino acids: CASTPPGLLRHGYTF. CDR3 DNA sequence: TGTGCCAGCACGCCTCCGGGACTACTCCGACATGGCTACACCTTC.

Comment on this clone: At the DNA level, this CDR3 is encoded by other sequences in the same sample as well. J is TRBJ1-1 and V is TRBV29-1; D gene ambiguous. The CDR3 consists of 12 residues. V lost 4 bases and J 0 bases, leaving 6 bases between the germline ends. Germline CDR1 SQVTM, CDR2 ANQGSEA. CDR3 nucleotides: TGCAGCGTTGGCCATATGAACACTGAAGCTTTCTTT. This encodes CSVGHMNTEAFF.

The rearrangement links TRBV7-2 to TRBJ1-3; D is undetermined. V gave up 4 bases and J gave up 7 bases, with 17 bases separating them. The CDR3 sequence is 15 residues long. The germline gives CDR1 SGHTA, CDR2 FQGNSA. CDR3 DNA: TGTGCCAGCAGCTCCGGGCGTCAAGCCCGGAACACCATATATTTT. Translation gives CASSSGRQARNTIYF.

The genes are TRBV4-3 and TRBJ2-1; a possible D gene is TRBD2 (6 bases). Per germline, CDR1 LGHNA and CDR2 YSLEER. Trimming took 4 bases from V and 1 from J, leaving 14 bases between them. This CDR3 spans 16 amino acids. This CDR3 reads CASSLWGTSSYNEQFF. The DNA for the CDR3 is TGCGCCAGCAGCCTTTGGGGGACTTCATCCTACAATGAGCAGTTCTTC.

The V call is TRBV12-3 or TRBV12-4, the J call TRBJ1-3; no clear D. The CDR3 contains 13 residues. V lost 6 bases to trimming and J lost 5 bases, with 11 bases between them. This CDR3 reads CASRLQERNTIYF. CDR3 DNA sequence: TGTGCCAGCAGACTTCAGGAGAGAAACACCATATATTTT.

V gene TRBV4-1 combines with J gene TRBJ2-2; 10 positions match TRBD2. Per germline, CDR1 MGHRA and CDR2 YSYEKL. V gave up 4 bases and J gave up 3 bases; unmatched junction bases: 5. This CDR3 comprises 16 residues. The CDR3 here is CASSLSGGRDTGELFF. CDR3 DNA: TGCGCCAGCAGCCTTAGCGGGGGGCGGGACACCGGGGAGCTGTTTTTT.